These 13 T cell receptor beta chains were all obtained from the same sample, sequenced in a study of T cell responses to AZD1222 COVID-19 vaccine. Profiled with immunoSEQ multiplex PCR; TCRdb holds only in-frame clones, not every one. The sample holds about 30,000 clones, approximately 93% seen once. Sequenced here: peripheral blood, sampled on day 0 of AZD1222 vaccination. These receptor sequences come from an adult in good health.

V and J are TRBV6-5 and TRBJ1-4, with TRBD1 as a possible D gene (5 bases). The V gene lost 6 bases and the J gene lost 8 bases, with 16 bases spanning the gap. Germline V gene lookup returns CDR1 MNHEY and CDR2 SVGAGI. The CDR3 spans 14 residues. CDR3 DNA: TGTGCCAGCAGGCCGGGGACGAGGAGGGAAAAACTGTTTTTT. The encoded protein is CASRPGTRREKLFF.

The V and J genes are TRBV4-2 and TRBJ1-4, with 9 bases matching TRBD1. The J segment lost 1 base and the V segment lost 4 bases, leaving 4 bases of the junction unmatched. CDR3 size: 16 residues. CDR1 and CDR2 (germline): LGHNA, YNFKEQ. CDR3: CASSPHRGLTNEKLFF. CDR3 in DNA: TGTGCCAGCAGCCCTCACAGGGGGCTAACTAATGAAAAACTGTTTTTT.

This chain joins TRBV18 and TRBJ1-3; 7 positions agree with TRBD1. The length of the CDR3 is 16 residues. The V segment lost 4 bases and the J segment 0 bases; nucleotides outside the gene matches: 6. Per germline, CDR1 KGHSH and CDR2 LQKENI. CDR3 sequence reads: CASSLDRDNSGNTIYF. In nucleotides, the CDR3 is TGTGCCAGCTCACTTGACAGGGACAACTCTGGAAACACCATATATTTT.

The chain combines TRBV12-3 or TRBV12-4 with TRBJ1-6, with D hard to call. Trimming shortened V by 7 bases and J by 7 bases, and 5 bases separated the two germline ends. The CDR3 spans 11 residues. The DNA of the CDR3 is TGTGCCAGCACGGGGAATTCACCCCTCCACTTT. Translated: CASTGNSPLHF.

The V call is TRBV11-2, the J call TRBJ1-3; no clear D gene. Trimming removed 3 bases from V and 0 bases from J, with 6 bases in between. The CDR3 spans 14 residues. Germline V gene sequence: CDR1 SGHAT, CDR2 FQNNGV. CDR3 nucleotides: TGTGCCAGCAGCTTTAGGGCCTCTGGAAACACCATATATTTT. Translating it yields CASSFRASGNTIYF.

This chain uses TRBV4-2 with TRBJ1-5; 10 nucleotides agree with TRBD1. The CDR3 is 16 residues long. Germline CDR1 LGHNA, CDR2 YNFKEQ. V shed 1 base, J shed 6 bases, and the junction held 6 bases outside the gene matches. CDR3: CASSQAGQGRGQPQHF. In nucleotides, the CDR3 is TGTGCCAGCAGCCAAGCGGGACAGGGGAGAGGTCAGCCCCAGCATTTT.

This chain uses TRBV4-2 with TRBJ2-1, with TRBD2 matching over 7 bases. This CDR3 spans 16 amino acids. The germline V gene encodes CDR1 LGHNA and CDR2 YNFKEQ. The trim removed 1 base at V and 2 bases at J, leaving 5 bases unmatched. The DNA of the CDR3 is TGTGCCAGCAGCCAAGTGGGGCTAGCGGCCTACAATGAGCAGTTCTTC. It encodes CASSQVGLAAYNEQFF.

V gene TRBV30 combines with J gene TRBJ1-4; no firm D call. The CDR3 is made up of 14 amino acids. Trimming shortened V by 1 base and J by 0 bases, and 6 bases separated the two germline ends. Per germline, CDR1 GTSNPN and CDR2 SVGIG (reference sequence). The chain's CDR3 is CAWSGGATNEKLFF. CDR3 nucleotide sequence: TGTGCCTGGAGTGGGGGTGCAACTAATGAAAAACTGTTTTTT.

This rearrangement joins TRBV19 to TRBJ1-5; tentative D call: TRBD1 (5 bases). The CDR3 totals 16 residues. Germline lookup yields CDR1 LNHDA and CDR2 SQIVND (reference sequence). V gave up 3 bases and J gave up 2 bases, with 14 bases separating them. The CDR3 here is CASSIPGHWRNQPQHF. The CDR3 nucleotides are TGTGCCAGTAGTATCCCAGGGCATTGGCGCAATCAGCCCCAGCATTTT.

This clone was seen just once. The rearrangement joins TRBV6-5 to TRBJ2-6; no clear D gene. Germline CDR1 MNHEY, CDR2 SVGAGI. CDR3 length: 12 amino acids. V was trimmed by 5 bases and J by 3 bases, leaving 2 bases between them. CDR3: CASSSGANVLTF. CDR3 DNA: TGTGCCAGCAGTAGTGGGGCCAACGTCCTGACTTTC.

This clone was detected once. The V gene is TRBV6-5, the J gene TRBJ2-2; no definite D call. Trimming pared 4 bases from V and 1 base from J, leaving 10 bases between. Germline V gene sequence: CDR1 MNHEY, CDR2 SVGAGI. This CDR3 is 15 amino acids long. The CDR3 bases are TGTGCCAGCAGTTCGGGCTACAGGAACACCGGGGAGCTGTTTTTT. Translating gives CASSSGYRNTGELFF.

The chain recombines TRBV2 with TRBJ2-7; the D gene is possibly TRBD2 (5 bases). Germline CDR1 and CDR2: SNHLY and FYNNEI. The CDR3 has 14 residues. The germline V and J ends were trimmed by 8 bases and 1 base, with 15 bases remaining between them. The DNA of the CDR3 is TGTGCCAGCCAAGCGGACTTAGCTTCCTACGAGCAGTACTTC. Translated: CASQADLASYEQYF. Full variable domain (outside the CDR3, taken from reference TRBV2 and TRBJ2-7): EPEVTQTPSHQVTQMGQEVILRCVPISNHLYFYWYRQILGQKVEFLVSFYNNEISEKSEIFDDQFSVERPDGSNFTLKIRSTKLEDSAMYFCASQADLASYEQYFGPGTRLTVT.

The rearrangement links TRBV10-1 to TRBJ2-3; D tentatively fits TRBD1 or TRBD2 (5 bases each). CDR1 and CDR2 (germline): WNHNN, SYGVQD (reference sequence). The CDR3 runs to 15 residues. Deletions cut 3 bases from V and 2 bases from J, with 12 bases between. The CDR3 region is CASSESGANTDTQYF. The CDR3 DNA sequence: TGCGCCAGCAGTGAATCCGGGGCCAACACAGATACGCAGTATTTT.